This record covers a single T cell receptor (beta chain). The antigen remains undetermined. Reverse transcribing all isolated RNA meant expressed TCRB transcripts were sequenced. This table comes from immunoSEQ multiplex PCR, and its TCRdb copy is limited to in-frame clones, with some not included. Seen here are 860,000 or so clones, 17% observed once, and the top ten hold around 0.02%. These data are taken from a study of beta chain features in type 1 diabetes. About the research overall: The study examined about 100 million sorted cells across all samples. Findings of the study overall: A pattern of fewer insertions and more deletions at VDJ junctions was seen in type 1 diabetes patients.

CDR1 and CDR2 (germline): MNHEY, SVGAGI. The germline V and J ends were trimmed by 3 bases and 7 bases, with 15 bases remaining between them. This CDR3 spans 15 amino acids. The chain is built from TRBV6-5 and TRBJ2-2; D gene uncertain. This receptor was taken from a woman between 18 and 29 years old in good health. Sequences were obtained from naive CD4+ T cells from blood. The CDR3 bases are TGTGCCAGCAGTTATAGGGAATTTGTGGGCGGGGAGCTGTTTTTT. This encodes CASSYREFVGGELFF.